This T cell receptor beta chain originates from a study of blood T cell repertoires in COVID-19. Looking at the study overall: Donors in the United States, Italy and Spain gave samples during acute or convalescent COVID-19.

Here immunoSEQ multiplex PCR was the method, and the copy in TCRdb shows in-frame clones only, minus some. The data show about 110,000 clones, with about two thirds seen just once and approximately 0.88% held by the top ten. V was pared by 4 bases and J by 4 bases, with 7 bases of the junction left unmatched. The CDR3 sequence is 16 residues long. Germline V gene lookup returns CDR1 KGHDR and CDR2 SFDVKD. The chain carries TRBV24-1 and TRBJ2-3; 10 nucleotides align to TRBD2. The source of this sequence is a human donor with acute or convalescent COVID-19. The donor label of this sample is uncertain. Sequenced sample: peripheral blood. The CDR3 DNA sequence: TGTGCCACCAGTGACCCCGGGACTAGCGTTCCAGATACGCAGTATTTT. It is translated as CATSDPGTSVPDTQYF.